This T cell receptor beta chain was obtained from a study of CD8+CD57+ T cells in acquired aplastic anemia. Overall study: Yields of DNA that came from sorted CD4+ and CD8+ cells averaged around 3 ug.

Investigators profiled TCR beta VDJ and CDR3 from genomic DNA template. TCRdb re-called the reads with MiXCR, one entry per CDR3 protein. This table has approximately 300,000 distinct CDR3 sequences, roughly 61% appearing once. Patients chosen for sequencing had shown CD8+CD57+ cell expansion by flow cytometry. The V and J ends lost 6 bases and 4 bases, in that order; junction bases with no gene match: 9. There are 14 residues in the CDR3. Germline-derived CDR1 and CDR2 are DFQATT and SNEGSKA (reference sequence). With regard to this clonotype: Antigen unknown.

General study results and limits: Found in both controls and patients were twenty-nine CD8+ CDR3 sequences.

The sequenced sample was sorted CD4+, CD8+, or CD8+CD57+ T cells (not recorded which) from PBMCs. This TCR came from a human donor with aplastic anemia. The V call is TRBV20-1, the J call TRBJ1-5, with 7 bases identical to TRBD1. The CDR3 coding sequence is TGCAGTGCCCGGGCGGGACAGCTTAATCAGCCCCAGCATTTT. Protein sequence: CSARAGQLNQPQHF.